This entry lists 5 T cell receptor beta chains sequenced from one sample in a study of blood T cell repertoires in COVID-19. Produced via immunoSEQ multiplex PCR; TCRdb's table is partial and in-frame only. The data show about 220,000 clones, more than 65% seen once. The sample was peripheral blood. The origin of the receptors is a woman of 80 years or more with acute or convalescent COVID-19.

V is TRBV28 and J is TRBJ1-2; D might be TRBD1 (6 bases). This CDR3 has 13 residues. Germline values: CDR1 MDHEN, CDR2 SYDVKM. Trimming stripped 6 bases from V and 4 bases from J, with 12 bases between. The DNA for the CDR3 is TGTGCCAGCAGAACTGGACAGAGCTATGGCTACACCTTC. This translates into CASRTGQSYGYTF.

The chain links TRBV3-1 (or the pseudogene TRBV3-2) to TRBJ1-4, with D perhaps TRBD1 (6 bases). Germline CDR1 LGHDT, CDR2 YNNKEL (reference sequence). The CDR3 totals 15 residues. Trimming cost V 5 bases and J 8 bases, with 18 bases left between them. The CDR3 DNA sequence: TGTGCCAGCAGCTACCTACAGGGCTCCGGAGAAAAACTGTTTTTT. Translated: CASSYLQGSGEKLFF.

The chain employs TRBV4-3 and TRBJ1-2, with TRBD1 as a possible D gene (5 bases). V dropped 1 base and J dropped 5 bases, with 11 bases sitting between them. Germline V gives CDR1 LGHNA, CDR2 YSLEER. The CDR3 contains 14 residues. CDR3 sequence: CASSQVGGRYGYTF. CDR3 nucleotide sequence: TGCGCCAGCAGCCAAGTGGGGGGACGGTATGGCTACACCTTC.

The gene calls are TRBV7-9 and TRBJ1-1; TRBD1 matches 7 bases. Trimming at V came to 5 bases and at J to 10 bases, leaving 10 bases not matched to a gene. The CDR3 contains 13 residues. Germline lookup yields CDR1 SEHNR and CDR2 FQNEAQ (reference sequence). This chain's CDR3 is CASSHRDSRRAFF. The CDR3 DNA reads TGTGCCAGCAGCCACCGGGACAGTCGGCGAGCTTTCTTT.

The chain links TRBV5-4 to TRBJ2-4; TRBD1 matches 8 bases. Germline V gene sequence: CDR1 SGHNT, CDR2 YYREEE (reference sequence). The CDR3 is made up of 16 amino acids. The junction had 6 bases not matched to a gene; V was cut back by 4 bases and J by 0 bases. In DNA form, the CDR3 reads TGTGCCAGCAGCCCAAGACAGGGGCTAGCCAAAAACATTCAGTACTTC. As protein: CASSPRQGLAKNIQYF.